Below are 25 T cell receptor beta chains sequenced from a single sample in a study of molecular identifiers for immune sequencing clone quantification. From the PCR reads, TCRdb called clonotypes with MiXCR, one entry per CDR3 protein. The repertoire includes approximately 670,000 distinct CDR3 sequences, 15% to 20% of them detected once, and about 0.9% sits in the top ten. Sequenced input: naive CD8+ T cells from blood, with Jurkat cell RNA spiked in. Subset described: FACS-sorted CD8+CD4-CCR7+CD45RA+ naive T cells. The receptors derive from a human donor in good health. Some libraries in this study had Jurkat cell RNA spiked in.

The sample holds many counts of this clonotype. V gene TRBV4-1 combines with J gene TRBJ2-7; D is uncertain. The CDR3 covers 14 residues. V was pared by 1 base and J by 6 bases, with 13 bases between. Germline V gives CDR1 MGHRA, CDR2 YSYEKL. The DNA of the CDR3 is TGCGCCAGCAGCCAAGGCGACGGGCAATTCGAGCAGTACTTC. Translation gives CASSQGDGQFEQYF.

Many counts were recorded for this clonotype. The chain uses TRBV5-1 and TRBJ2-3; 8 bases line up with TRBD2. V dropped 2 bases and J dropped 3; count of bases not matched to a gene: 8. CDR3 length: 16 residues. From germline, CDR1 is SGHRS and CDR2 YFSETQ. The CDR3 DNA follows: TGCGCCAGCAGCTTCCAGAGCGGGAGAAGGACAGATACGCAGTATTTT. It translates to CASSFQSGRRTDTQYF.

Concerning this clonotype: This could be a read error, since a much larger clone is one nucleotide away. The CDR3 reads CASSADPGQGSTDTQCF. The CDR3 DNA follows: TGTGCCAGCAGCGCGGACCCGGGACAGGGCTCGACAGATACGCAGTGTTTT. The V call is TRBV9, the J call TRBJ2-3, with 9 bases lining up with TRBD1. CDR3 size: 17 residues. Per the germline V gene, CDR1 is SGDLS and CDR2 is YYNGEE.

This clonotype has just one count. With a much larger clone just one base away, this may be a read error. The chain recombines TRBV27 with TRBJ2-5; 7 bases match TRBD2. Germline assignment: CDR1 MNHEY and CDR2 SMNVEV (reference sequence). The CDR3 loop spans 15 amino acids. The CDR3 reads CASSFRGEYQETQHF. The CDR3, as DNA: TGTGCCAGCAGTTTCCGGGGGGAGTACCAAGAGACCCAGCACTTC.

This clonotype has at least ten counts. J is TRBJ1-6 and V is TRBV4-1; D uncertain. Per the germline V gene, CDR1 is MGHRA and CDR2 is YSYEKL. The V end lost 3 bases, the J end lost 0 bases, and 9 bases lay between the germline ends. This CDR3 comprises 16 residues. The CDR3 DNA is TGCGCCAGCAGCCAGGAATCAAGCTCCTATAATTCACCCCTCCACTTT. Translating gives CASSQESSSYNSPLHF.

This clonotype came up many times. The J gene is TRBJ1-4, the V gene TRBV5-6; TRBD1 might be the D (5 bases). The CDR3 has 17 amino acids. The V gene's germline CDR1 is SGHDT and CDR2 YYEEEE. Trimming pared 4 bases from V and 0 bases from J, leaving 16 bases between. CDR3 protein: CASSPEGQGATNEKLFF. The CDR3 nucleotides read TGTGCCAGCAGCCCGGAGGGTCAGGGTGCAACTAATGAAAAACTGTTTTTT.

Details on this clonotype: A much larger clone lies a single base off, so this may be a read error. This chain joins TRBV28 and TRBJ2-1, with TRBD2 matching over 13 bases. Germline lookup yields CDR1 MDHEN and CDR2 SYDVKM. Unmatched junction bases numbered 7, after V lost 5 bases and J lost 9 bases. The CDR3 has 15 amino acids. This CDR3 reads CASSIGTSGDSEQFF. As DNA, the CDR3 is TGTGCCAGCAGTATTGGGACTAGCGGGGACAGTGAGCAGTTCTTC.

This clonotype was observed many times. This chain uses TRBV12-3 or TRBV12-4 with TRBJ1-5; D is unresolved. The V and J ends lost 3 bases and 9 bases respectively, with 9 bases between them. The CDR3 is 12 residues long. The CDR3 DNA is TGTGCCAGCAGTTTTGGGTATGGGCCCCAGCATTTT. Amino acids: CASSFGYGPQHF.

This clonotype was counted ten times or more. This sequence joins TRBV18 and TRBJ2-3, with D possibly matching TRBD2 (6 bases). The CDR3 is 17 residues long. Germline V gene data show CDR1 as KGHSH and CDR2 as LQKENI. V gave up 3 bases and J gave up 1 base, with 17 bases separating them. The CDR3 region is CASSPSGRTRGTDTQYF. Here the CDR3 DNA reads TGTGCCAGCTCACCGTCAGGGAGGACGAGAGGCACAGATACGCAGTATTTT. Together with reference TRBV18 and TRBJ2-3, the CDR3 gives the full variable domain: NAGVMQNPRHLVRRRGQEARLRCSPMKGHSHVYWYRQLPEEGLKFMVYLQKENIIDESGMPKERFSAEFPKEGPSILRIQQVVRGDSAAYFCASSPSGRTRGTDTQYFGPGTRLTVL.

In the case of this clonotype: No conserved phenylalanine or tryptophan ends this CDR3, so it is likely a read error. The chain is built from TRBV29-1 and TRBJ2-1; 7 positions match TRBD2. Germline CDR1 and CDR2: SQVTM and ANQGSEA. The CDR3 is 15 amino acids. Trimming cost V 8 bases and J 0 bases; bases outside gene matches: 10. CDR3 nucleotides: TGCAGCACTGCCCAGCGGGATAGCTCCTACAATGAGCAGTTCCTC. The encoded protein is CSTAQRDSSYNEQFL.

This clonotype was detected many times. The genes are TRBV12-3 or TRBV12-4 and TRBJ1-1, with D unclear. The CDR3 runs 15 residues. With 5 bases removed from V and 3 bases from J, the gap between germline ends came to 16 bases. This CDR3 is CASSPRETWDTEAFF. The CDR3 nucleotides read TGTGCCAGCAGTCCGAGGGAGACTTGGGACACTGAAGCTTTCTTT.

This clonotype was recorded many times. The chain couples TRBV5-5 to TRBJ1-1, with D possibly matching TRBD1 (5 bases). This CDR3 region has 14 residues. The V end lost 3 bases, the J end lost 1 base, and 10 bases lay between the germline ends. Germline CDR1 is SGHKS and CDR2 is YYEKEE (reference sequence). The CDR3 here is CASSWGPSNTEAFF. The CDR3 nucleotides read TGTGCCAGCAGCTGGGGACCTTCGAACACTGAAGCTTTCTTT. Full variable domain (rest looked up from reference TRBV5-5 and TRBJ1-1): DAGVTQSPTHLIKTRGQQVTLRCSPISGHKSVSWYQQVLGQGPQFIFQYYEKEERGRGNFPDRFSARQFPNYSSELNVNALLLGDSALYLCASSWGPSNTEAFFGQGTRLTVV.

This clonotype was recorded at least ten times. This chain joins TRBV20-1 and TRBJ2-5; D call uncertain. The CDR3 is made up of 12 amino acids. The V gene's germline CDR1 is DFQATT and CDR2 SNEGSKA (reference sequence). V lost 3 bases and J lost 2, with 7 bases in between. CDR3 DNA: TGCAGTGCTAGTCTTTGGCAAGAGACCCAGTACTTC. Amino acid sequence: CSASLWQETQYF.

Worth noting for this clonotype: A much larger clone differs from this one at a single base, so this may be a read error. The CDR3 carries no conserved terminal phenylalanine or tryptophan, so it likely arises from a read error. The limits of the CDR3 on the DNA are not certain, so only TCRdb's listed CDR3 is given. The J gene is TRBJ1-1, the V gene TRBV21-1; the table gives TRBD1 as D, unverified against the DNA. TRBV21-1 is a listed pseudogene. The CDR3 is 16 residues long, ends included. The CDR3 spells CASSTFLRDSYTEAFL.

This clonotype showed up just once. A much larger clone differs from this one at a single base, so this may be a read error. The chain carries TRBV20-1 and TRBJ1-4, with D possibly matching TRBD1 (5 bases). CDR1 and CDR2 (germline): DFQATT, SNEGSKA (reference sequence). The CDR3 has 15 amino acids. The chain's CDR3 is CSVPGKDSLNEKLLF. The CDR3 DNA is TGCAGTGTTCCGGGGAAAGACAGCCTTAATGAAAAACTGCTTTTT.

There are many counts of this clonotype. V and J are TRBV5-1 and TRBJ1-1; 7 bases are shared with TRBD1. V lost 4 bases to trimming and J lost 4 bases; unmatched junction nucleotides: 7. Germline CDR1 is SGHRS and CDR2 is YFSETQ. The CDR3 extends over 14 amino acids. As DNA, the CDR3 is TGCGCCAGCAGCCTAGGGACAGCTCTCACTGAAGCTTTCTTT. Protein product: CASSLGTALTEAFF.

The chain couples TRBV27 to TRBJ2-4; tentatively, D is TRBD1 (5 bases). From germline, CDR1 is MNHEY and CDR2 SMNVEV (reference sequence). This CDR3 is 14 amino acids long. V gave up 2 bases and J gave up 9 bases, with 14 bases separating them. The CDR3 loop reads CASSLPPQGCIQYF. DNA of the CDR3: TGTGCCAGCAGTTTACCCCCGCAGGGATGCATTCAGTACTTC.

Only a few counts were recorded for this clonotype. The CDR3 DNA follows: TGTGCCAGCAGTGAGGCTAGCGGGGCCCAAGAGACCCAGTACTTC. Encoded protein: CASSEASGAQETQYF. The rearrangement joins TRBV2 to TRBJ2-5, with 9 bases lining up with TRBD2. This CDR3 is built from 15 residues. V shed 3 bases and J 1 base; nucleotides not matched to a gene: 3. CDR1 and CDR2 (germline): SNHLY, FYNNEI.

This clonotype was counted many times. The J gene is TRBJ2-5, the V gene TRBV7-2; 9 bases line up with TRBD2. Germline trimming cut 5 bases from V and 3 bases from J; bases unmatched to any gene: 7. CDR3 length: 15 amino acids. Germline CDR1 is SGHTA and CDR2 is FQGNSA. CDR3 in DNA: TGTGCCAGCAGCGATTATTTAGCGGGAGAAGAGACCCAGTACTTC. It specifies CASSDYLAGEETQYF.

This clonotype was seen many times. The genes are TRBV28 and TRBJ2-3; perhaps TRBD2 as D (5 bases). Looked up from germline, CDR1 is MDHEN and CDR2 is SYDVKM. With 2 bases removed from V and 0 bases from J, the gap between germline ends came to 9 bases. The CDR3 spans 15 residues. The CDR3 region is CASSLIGISTDTQYF. The CDR3 region has the DNA TGTGCCAGCAGTTTAATCGGGATCAGCACAGATACGCAGTATTTT.

On this clonotype: A much larger clone differs from this one at a single base, so this may be a read error. The gene calls are TRBV20-1 and TRBJ2-3, with D perhaps assigned TRBD1 or TRBD2 (5 bases each). Germline CDR1 is DFQATT and CDR2 is SNEGSKA (reference sequence). This CDR3 contains 14 residues. Written as DNA, the CDR3 is TGCAGTGCCCTGGACAAACCTAGCACAGATATGCAGTATTTT. Protein: CSALDKPSTDMQYF.

At least ten counts were recorded for this clonotype. The CDR3 protein is CSARPSGSEQYF. The CDR3 coding sequence is TGCAGTGCACGACCGTCGGGGAGCGAGCAGTACTTC. V is TRBV20-1 and J is TRBJ2-7; a possible D gene is TRBD2 (5 bases). Germline V CDR1 and CDR2: DFQATT, SNEGSKA (reference sequence). The V end was cut by 6 bases, the J end by 6 bases, with 15 bases between. The CDR3 runs 12 residues.

The rearrangement uses TRBV9 and TRBJ2-5; D is possibly TRBD2 (6 bases). This CDR3 contains 16 residues. The V end lost 3 bases, the J end lost 5 bases, and 20 bases lay between the germline ends. Germline V lookup: CDR1 SGDLS, CDR2 YYNGEE. The CDR3 coding sequence is TGTGCCAGCAGCGCCACCTACTCTGGAGGGAGGGAGACCCAGTACTTC. Translating it yields CASSATYSGGRETQYF.

This clonotype appeared many times. The genes are TRBV10-1 and TRBJ2-7; tentative D call: TRBD1 (5 bases). The germline V gene encodes CDR1 WNHNN and CDR2 SYGVQD (reference sequence). Trimming left V 3 bases short and J 6 bases short, with 12 bases between. There are 13 residues in the CDR3. CDR3 loop: CASSEQDLAEQYF. In DNA form, the CDR3 reads TGCGCCAGCAGTGAACAGGACCTGGCCGAGCAGTACTTC.

Note on this clonotype: This may be a read error, as it is one base from a much larger clone. The chain employs TRBV29-1 and TRBJ2-2, with D perhaps matching TRBD1 or TRBD2 (6 bases each). The ends were cut back, 5 bases at V and 7 bases at J, with 11 bases in the middle. There are 12 residues in the CDR3. The germline V gene encodes CDR1 SQVTM and CDR2 ANQGSEA. CDR3 nucleotides: TGCAGCGTTTGGGGGGACATCGGGGAGCTGTTTTTT. It is translated as CSVWGDIGELFF.